Below are 20 T cell receptor beta chains sequenced from a single sample in a study of blood T cell repertoires in COVID-19. Profiled with immunoSEQ multiplex PCR; TCRdb holds only in-frame clones, not every one. Of 93,000 or so clones in the sample, over 70% are singletons; the top ten hold approximately 13%. Sequencing was carried out using peripheral blood. These receptors were taken from a human donor in a cohort sampled during active or convalescent COVID-19.

The chain combines TRBV19 with TRBJ1-4, with D unclear. The CDR3 extends over 15 amino acids. Deletions cut 7 bases from V and 5 bases from J, with 17 bases between. Germline V gives CDR1 LNHDA, CDR2 SQIVND (reference sequence). In DNA form, the CDR3 reads TGTGCCAGTACCGCAGATCAGGCTCGGAATGAAAAACTGTTTTTT. Its protein product is CASTADQARNEKLFF.

This chain connects TRBV19 to TRBJ2-1; TRBD2 matches 12 bases. Trimming cost V 4 bases and J 9 bases; bases outside gene matches: 13. The CDR3 spans 17 residues. Per the germline V gene, CDR1 is LNHDA and CDR2 is SQIVND (reference sequence). The CDR3 DNA reads TGTGCCAGTAGTACAAGGGGCCTAGCGGGGGGGATCGGTGAGCAGTTCTTC. It encodes CASSTRGLAGGIGEQFF.

The CDR3 sequence is CSSYPWGQDVRGTEAFF. The DNA for the CDR3 is TGCAGCTCCTACCCATGGGGACAGGATGTTCGGGGAACTGAAGCTTTCTTT. The rearrangement joins TRBV29-1 to TRBJ1-1; 8 bases fit TRBD1. The CDR3 length is 17 residues. Germline V CDR1 and CDR2: SQVTM, ANQGSEA. The J segment lost 5 bases and the V segment lost 8 bases, leaving 22 bases of the junction unmatched.

The chain is built from TRBV7-6 and TRBJ1-2; D ambiguous. The CDR3 extends over 15 amino acids. From germline, CDR1 is SGHVS and CDR2 FNYEAQ. Trimming pared 4 bases from V and 2 bases from J, leaving 14 bases between. CDR3 sequence reads: CASSSRGERNYGYTF. DNA of the CDR3: TGTGCCAGCAGCTCACGCGGGGAAAGGAACTATGGCTACACCTTC.

This chain connects TRBV9 to TRBJ1-3, with D maybe TRBD1 (6 bases). Between the trimmed V and J ends, which lost 4 bases and 4 bases, there was a span of 15 bases. In germline, CDR1 is SGDLS, CDR2 YYNGEE. This CDR3 has 15 amino acids. In DNA, the CDR3 is TGTGCCAGCAGCTTACGGACAGCTCTGGGAAACACCATATATTTT. This codes for CASSLRTALGNTIYF.

V usage is TRBV5-4 and J usage is TRBJ2-3; D is perhaps TRBD2 (5 bases). Between the trimmed V and J ends, which lost 4 bases and 1 base, there was a span of 16 bases. The CDR3 is made up of 16 amino acids. The germline V gene encodes CDR1 SGHNT and CDR2 YYREEE (reference sequence). The CDR3 nucleotides are TGTGCCAGCAGCCGTCTCGAGGGTCCCCGCACAGATACGCAGTATTTT. The encoded protein is CASSRLEGPRTDTQYF.

The rearrangement uses TRBV4-1 and TRBJ1-2; 9 bases are a match to TRBD1. The trim removed 4 bases at V and 0 bases at J, leaving 12 bases unmatched. The germline gives CDR1 MGHRA, CDR2 YSYEKL. The CDR3 is 18 residues long. CDR3 in amino acids: CASSPYSDRGGTNYGYTF. DNA of the CDR3: TGCGCCAGCAGCCCCTATAGCGACAGGGGGGGGACTAACTATGGCTACACCTTC.

This rearrangement joins TRBV4-2 to TRBJ1-4; no clear D. Germline V gene sequence: CDR1 LGHNA, CDR2 YNFKEQ. The CDR3 is 14 amino acids. V was trimmed by 1 base and J by 5 bases, leaving 8 bases between them. Here the CDR3 DNA reads TGTGCCAGCAGCCAAGGAGGGCCCAATGAAAAACTGTTTTTT. Translated: CASSQGGPNEKLFF.

V is TRBV10-3 and J is TRBJ1-2; D is ambiguous. V was clipped by 6 bases and J by 8 bases, with 13 bases between them. The CDR3 covers 12 residues. From germline, CDR1 is ENHRY and CDR2 SYGVKD. For the CDR3, the DNA is TGTGCCATCAGCTCATGGAGGGAAGGCTACACCTTC. Amino acid sequence: CAISSWREGYTF.

In its sample, this clone was seen a few times. CDR3 region: CASSLAAGATSGYTF. The CDR3 DNA is TGTGCCAGCAGCTTAGCGGCGGGGGCGACTTCTGGCTACACCTTC. The chain couples TRBV7-9 to TRBJ1-2; the D gene is possibly TRBD1 (6 bases). The CDR3 runs to 15 residues. The germline V gene encodes CDR1 SEHNR and CDR2 FQNEAQ (reference sequence). Trimming pared 0 bases from V and 7 bases from J, leaving 15 bases between.

This clone appeared once. This chain uses TRBV30 with TRBJ1-1; the D is unclear. The CDR3 spans 13 residues. The germline V gene encodes CDR1 GTSNPN and CDR2 SVGIG (reference sequence). V dropped 0 bases and J dropped 0 bases, with 5 bases sitting between them. The CDR3 loop is CAWSVQMNTEAFF. Written as DNA, the CDR3 is TGTGCCTGGAGTGTACAGATGAACACTGAAGCTTTCTTT.

The chain uses TRBV29-1 and TRBJ1-5; 9 bases fit TRBD1. The CDR3 has 15 amino acids. The germline V gene has CDR1 SQVTM and CDR2 ANQGSEA. V lost 6 bases and J lost 1; bases outside the gene matches: 7. The CDR3 region is CSVRTGASSNQPQHF. In nucleotides, the CDR3 is TGCAGCGTAAGGACAGGGGCGTCAAGCAATCAGCCCCAGCATTTT.

The rearrangement joins TRBV4-1 to TRBJ1-2, with 9 bases that match TRBD1. The CDR3 spans 15 residues. Trimming cost V 0 bases and J 7 bases; bases outside gene matches: 6. Germline CDR1 reads MGHRA; CDR2 reads YSYEKL. The CDR3 region has the DNA TGCGCCAGCAGCCAAGAGGAACAGGGGGCTTTTGGCTACACCTTC. Translated, it gives CASSQEEQGAFGYTF.

The chain employs TRBV30 and TRBJ2-2; 11 bases are a match to TRBD2. The CDR3 runs 16 residues. Germline V gives CDR1 GTSNPN, CDR2 SVGIG (reference sequence). V dropped 4 bases and J dropped 5; count of bases not matched to a gene: 9. The CDR3 coding sequence is TGTGCCTGGAAGTTAGCGGGGGGGCCTCGGACCGGGGAGCTGTTTTTT. It specifies CAWKLAGGPRTGELFF.

The chain uses TRBV2 and TRBJ1-4, with 7 positions matching TRBD1. V shed 7 bases, J shed 5 bases, and the junction held 1 base outside the gene matches. The length of the CDR3 is 12 residues. Looked up from germline, CDR1 is SNHLY and CDR2 is FYNNEI. CDR3 loop: CASKGQNEKLFF. Here the CDR3 DNA reads TGTGCCAGCAAGGGACAGAATGAAAAACTGTTTTTT.

CDR3: CASSLDRGARTDTQYF. The CDR3 DNA sequence: TGTGCCAGCAGCTTGGACCGGGGGGCGCGCACAGATACGCAGTATTTT. This chain connects TRBV5-4 to TRBJ2-3; tentative D call: TRBD2 (7 bases). This CDR3 comprises 16 residues. Germline CDR1 SGHNT, CDR2 YYREEE (reference sequence). V lost 0 bases, J lost 1 base, and 12 bases lay in between.

The chain uses TRBV11-2 and TRBJ2-1, with D possibly matching TRBD2 (6 bases). The CDR3 covers 17 residues. The germline V gene encodes CDR1 SGHAT and CDR2 FQNNGV. Trimming left V 8 bases short and J 0 bases short, with 20 bases between. This chain's CDR3 is CASSTRDVSSSYNEQFF. The DNA for the CDR3 is TGTGCCAGCTCCACGCGGGACGTATCGAGCTCCTACAATGAGCAGTTCTTC.

CDR3 residues: CASRRGVGGNTIYF. CDR3 DNA sequence: TGCGCCAGCAGACGGGGGGTAGGTGGAAACACCATATATTTT. This chain uses TRBV5-1 with TRBJ1-3; tentative D call: TRBD1 (5 bases). Germline-derived CDR1 and CDR2 are SGHRS and YFSETQ. There are 14 residues in the CDR3. V dropped 5 bases and J dropped 3 bases, with 12 bases sitting between them.

The chain combines TRBV3-1 (or the pseudogene TRBV3-2) with TRBJ2-1, with 9 bases lining up with TRBD2. The CDR3 is made up of 15 amino acids. Germline V gives CDR1 LGHDT, CDR2 YNNKEL (reference sequence). With V trimmed by 0 bases and J by 4 bases, 1 base remained unmatched. CDR3 sequence reads: CASSQDLAGYNEQFF. CDR3 coding DNA: TGTGCCAGCAGCCAAGATCTAGCGGGGTACAATGAGCAGTTCTTC.

The V and J genes are TRBV3-1 (or the pseudogene TRBV3-2) and TRBJ1-3, with D maybe TRBD1 (6 bases). The germline V and J ends were trimmed by 2 bases and 2 bases, with 10 bases remaining between them. This CDR3 spans 15 amino acids. Germline V gene data show CDR1 as LGHDT and CDR2 as YNNKEL (reference sequence). CDR3 in amino acids: CASSQTRGPGNTIYF. The DNA for the CDR3 is TGTGCCAGCAGCCAAACCAGGGGCCCTGGAAACACCATATATTTT.